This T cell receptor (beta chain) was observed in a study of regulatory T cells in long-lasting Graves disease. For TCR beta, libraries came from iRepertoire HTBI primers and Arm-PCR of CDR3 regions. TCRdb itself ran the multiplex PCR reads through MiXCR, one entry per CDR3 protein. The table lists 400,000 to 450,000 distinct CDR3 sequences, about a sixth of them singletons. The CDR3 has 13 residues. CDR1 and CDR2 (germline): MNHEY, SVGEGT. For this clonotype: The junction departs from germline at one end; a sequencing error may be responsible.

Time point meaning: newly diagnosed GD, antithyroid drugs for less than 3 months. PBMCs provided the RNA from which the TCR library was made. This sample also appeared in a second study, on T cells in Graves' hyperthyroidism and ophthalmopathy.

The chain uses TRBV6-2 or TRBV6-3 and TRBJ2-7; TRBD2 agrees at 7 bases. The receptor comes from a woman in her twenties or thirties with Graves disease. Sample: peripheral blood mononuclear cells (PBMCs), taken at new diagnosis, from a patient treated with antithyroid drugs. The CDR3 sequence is CASSEAVPGGTDF. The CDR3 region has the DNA TGTGCCAGCAGTGAAGCCGTTCCGGGGGGAACGGACTTC.